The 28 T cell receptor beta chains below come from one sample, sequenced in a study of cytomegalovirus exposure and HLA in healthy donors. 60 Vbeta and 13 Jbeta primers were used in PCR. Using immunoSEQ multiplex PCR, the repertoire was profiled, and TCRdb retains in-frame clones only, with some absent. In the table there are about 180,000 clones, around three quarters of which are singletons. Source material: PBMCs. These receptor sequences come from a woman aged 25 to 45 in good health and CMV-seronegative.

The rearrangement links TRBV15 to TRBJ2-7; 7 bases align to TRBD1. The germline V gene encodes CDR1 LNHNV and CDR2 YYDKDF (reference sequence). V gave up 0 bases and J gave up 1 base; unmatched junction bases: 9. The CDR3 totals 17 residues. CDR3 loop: CATSRDSAGGTSYEQYF. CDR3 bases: TGTGCCACCAGCAGAGATTCCGCAGGGGGTACATCCTACGAGCAGTACTTC.

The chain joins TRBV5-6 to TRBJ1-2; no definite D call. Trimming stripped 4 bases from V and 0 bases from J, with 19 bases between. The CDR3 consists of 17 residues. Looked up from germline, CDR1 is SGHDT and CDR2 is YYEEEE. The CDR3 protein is CASSRGRRIEANYGYTF. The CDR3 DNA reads TGTGCCAGCAGCCGAGGGCGGAGAATTGAGGCTAACTATGGCTACACCTTC.

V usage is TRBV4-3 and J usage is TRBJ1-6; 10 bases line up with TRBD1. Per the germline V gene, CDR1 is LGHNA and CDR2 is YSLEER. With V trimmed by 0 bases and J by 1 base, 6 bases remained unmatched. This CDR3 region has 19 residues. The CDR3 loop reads CASSQEGPGQGSYNSPLHF. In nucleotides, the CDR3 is TGCGCCAGCAGCCAAGAGGGACCGGGACAGGGGTCCTATAATTCACCCCTCCACTTT.

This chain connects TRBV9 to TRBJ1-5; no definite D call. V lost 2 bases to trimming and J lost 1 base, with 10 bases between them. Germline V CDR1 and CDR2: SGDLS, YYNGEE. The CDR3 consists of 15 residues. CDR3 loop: CASSVGQWSNQPQHF. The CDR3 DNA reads TGTGCCAGCAGCGTTGGTCAGTGGAGCAATCAGCCCCAGCATTTT.

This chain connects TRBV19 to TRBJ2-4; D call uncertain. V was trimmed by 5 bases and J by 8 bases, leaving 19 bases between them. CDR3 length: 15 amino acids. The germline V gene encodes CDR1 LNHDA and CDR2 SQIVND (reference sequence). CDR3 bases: TGTGCCAGTAGTCCCGCCCACTCGGTCCGGGACATTCAGTACTTC. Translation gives CASSPAHSVRDIQYF.

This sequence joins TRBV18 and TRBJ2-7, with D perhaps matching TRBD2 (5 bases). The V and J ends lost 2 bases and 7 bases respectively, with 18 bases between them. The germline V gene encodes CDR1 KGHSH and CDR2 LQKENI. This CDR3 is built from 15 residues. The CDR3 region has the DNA TGTGCCAGCTCACCAAGGAGCGGCGGGCAAGGGGAGCAGTACTTC. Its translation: CASSPRSGGQGEQYF.

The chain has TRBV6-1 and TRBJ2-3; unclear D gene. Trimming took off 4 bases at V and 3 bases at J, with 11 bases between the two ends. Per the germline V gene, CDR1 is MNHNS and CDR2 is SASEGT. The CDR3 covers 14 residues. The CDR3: CASSGGQGTDTQYF. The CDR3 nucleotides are TGTGCCAGCAGTGGTGGGCAAGGTACAGATACGCAGTATTTT.

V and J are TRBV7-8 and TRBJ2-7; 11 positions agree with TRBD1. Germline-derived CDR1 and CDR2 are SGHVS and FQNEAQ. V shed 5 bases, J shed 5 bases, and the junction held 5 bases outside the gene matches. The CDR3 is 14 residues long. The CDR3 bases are TGTGCCAGCAGCCTTCTGGACAGGGGGCACGAGCAGTACTTC. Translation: CASSLLDRGHEQYF.

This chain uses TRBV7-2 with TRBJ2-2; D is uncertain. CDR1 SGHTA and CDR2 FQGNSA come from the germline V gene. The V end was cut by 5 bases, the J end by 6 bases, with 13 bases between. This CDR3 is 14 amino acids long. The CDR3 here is CASSPQAQAGELFF. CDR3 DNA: TGTGCCAGCAGCCCCCAGGCTCAGGCCGGGGAGCTGTTTTTT. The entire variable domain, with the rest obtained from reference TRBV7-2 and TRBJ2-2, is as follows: GAGVSQSPSNKVTEKGKDVELRCDPISGHTALYWYRQSLGQGLEFLIYFQGNSAPDKSGLPSDRFSAERTGGSVSTLTIQRTQQEDSAVYLCASSPQAQAGELFFGEGSRLTVL.

CDR3 in amino acids: CASTRSGTQYF. Written as DNA, the CDR3 is TGTGCCAGCACCCGCTCGGGGACCCAGTACTTC. This chain joins TRBV7-2 and TRBJ2-5; D gene uncertain. Trimming pared 7 bases from V and 7 bases from J, leaving 10 bases between. Germline CDR1 is SGHTA and CDR2 is FQGNSA. The CDR3 loop spans 11 amino acids.

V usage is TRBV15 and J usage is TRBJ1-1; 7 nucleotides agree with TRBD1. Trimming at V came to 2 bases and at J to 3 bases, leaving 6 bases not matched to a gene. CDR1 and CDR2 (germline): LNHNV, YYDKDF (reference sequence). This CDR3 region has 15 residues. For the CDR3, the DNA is TGTGCCACCAGCAGACCCAGGGGGGTATACACTGAAGCTTTCTTT. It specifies CATSRPRGVYTEAFF.

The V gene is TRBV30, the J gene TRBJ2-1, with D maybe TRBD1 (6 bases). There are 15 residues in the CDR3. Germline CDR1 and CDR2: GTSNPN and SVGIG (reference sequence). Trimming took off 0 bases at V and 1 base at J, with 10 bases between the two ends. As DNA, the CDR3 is TGTGCCTGGAGTGTAGGGGGTCGGTCCTACAATGAGCAGTTCTTC. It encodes CAWSVGGRSYNEQFF. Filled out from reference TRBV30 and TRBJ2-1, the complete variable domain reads SQTIHQWPATLVQPVGSPLSLECTVEGTSNPNLYWYRQAAGRGLQLLFYSVGIGQISSEVPQNLSASRPQDRQFILSSKKLLLSDSGFYLCAWSVGGRSYNEQFFGPGTRLTVL.

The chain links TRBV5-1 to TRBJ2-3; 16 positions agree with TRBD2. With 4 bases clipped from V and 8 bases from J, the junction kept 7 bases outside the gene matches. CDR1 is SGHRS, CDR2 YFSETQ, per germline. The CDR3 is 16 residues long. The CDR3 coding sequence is TGCGCCAGCAGCCCGGGACTAGCGGGGGGGCAGGGTACGCAGTATTTT. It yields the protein CASSPGLAGGQGTQYF.

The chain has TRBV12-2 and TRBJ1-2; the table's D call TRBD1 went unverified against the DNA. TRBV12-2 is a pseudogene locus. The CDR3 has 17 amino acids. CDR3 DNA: TGTGCAAGTCGCTTAAGGAAAAGGACAGGGGGCGTCTATGGCTACACCTTC. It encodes CASRLRKRTGGVYGYTF.

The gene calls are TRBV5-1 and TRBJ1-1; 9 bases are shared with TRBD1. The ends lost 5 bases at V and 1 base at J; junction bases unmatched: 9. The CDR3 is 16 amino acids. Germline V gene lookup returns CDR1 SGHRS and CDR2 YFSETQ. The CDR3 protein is CASSRFTGGSNTEAFF. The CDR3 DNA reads TGCGCCAGCAGTCGTTTCACAGGGGGCTCGAACACTGAAGCTTTCTTT. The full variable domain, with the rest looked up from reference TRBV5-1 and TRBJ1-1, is KAGVTQTPRYLIKTRGQQVTLSCSPISGHRSVSWYQQTPGQGLQFLFEYFSETQRNKGNFPGRFSGRQFSNSRSEMNVSTLELGDSALYLCASSRFTGGSNTEAFFGQGTRLTVV.

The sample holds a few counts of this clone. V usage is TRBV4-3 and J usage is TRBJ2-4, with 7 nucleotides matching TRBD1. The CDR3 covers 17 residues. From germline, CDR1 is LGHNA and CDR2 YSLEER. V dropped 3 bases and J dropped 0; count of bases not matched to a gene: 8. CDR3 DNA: TGCGCCAGCAGCCACCGACAGGGAGTTTCAGCCAAAAACATTCAGTACTTC. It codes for CASSHRQGVSAKNIQYF.

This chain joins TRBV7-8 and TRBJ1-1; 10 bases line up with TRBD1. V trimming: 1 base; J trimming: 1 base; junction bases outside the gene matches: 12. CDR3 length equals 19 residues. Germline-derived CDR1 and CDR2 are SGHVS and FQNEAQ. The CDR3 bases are TGTGCCAGCAGCTTAGTATTTGCGGACAGGGGGTGGACGAACACTGAAGCTTTCTTT. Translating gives CASSLVFADRGWTNTEAFF. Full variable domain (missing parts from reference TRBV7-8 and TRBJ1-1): GAGVSQSPRYKVAKRGQDVALRCDPISGHVSLFWYQQALGQGPEFLTYFQNEAQLDKSGLPSDRFFAERPEGSVSTLKIQRTQQEDSAVYLCASSLVFADRGWTNTEAFFGQGTRLTVV.

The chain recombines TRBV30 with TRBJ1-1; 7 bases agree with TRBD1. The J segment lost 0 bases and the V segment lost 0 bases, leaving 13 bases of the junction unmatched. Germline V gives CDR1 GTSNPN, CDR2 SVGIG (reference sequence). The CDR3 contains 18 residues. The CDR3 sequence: CAWSVLRQGRVLNTEAFF. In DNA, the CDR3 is TGTGCCTGGAGTGTCCTGAGACAGGGTAGGGTTTTGAACACTGAAGCTTTCTTT.

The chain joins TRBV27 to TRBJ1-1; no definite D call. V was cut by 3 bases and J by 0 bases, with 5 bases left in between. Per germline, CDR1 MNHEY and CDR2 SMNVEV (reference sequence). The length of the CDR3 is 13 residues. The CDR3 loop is CASSFRVNTEAFF. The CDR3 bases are TGTGCCAGCAGTTTCCGAGTGAACACTGAAGCTTTCTTT.

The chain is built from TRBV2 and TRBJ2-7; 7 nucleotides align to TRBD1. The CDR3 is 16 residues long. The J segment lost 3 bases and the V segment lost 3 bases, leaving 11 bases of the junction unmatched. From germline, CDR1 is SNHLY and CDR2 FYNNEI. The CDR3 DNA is TGTGCCAGCAGTGACGTCGAACAGGGGAGACTCTACGAGCAGTACTTC. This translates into CASSDVEQGRLYEQYF.

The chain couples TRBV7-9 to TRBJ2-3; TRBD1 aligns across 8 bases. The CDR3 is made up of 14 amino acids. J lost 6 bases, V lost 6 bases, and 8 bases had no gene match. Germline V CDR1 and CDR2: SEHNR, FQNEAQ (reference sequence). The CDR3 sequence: CASRSTGGRDTQYF. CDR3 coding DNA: TGTGCCAGCAGGTCTACAGGGGGGCGGGATACGCAGTATTTT.

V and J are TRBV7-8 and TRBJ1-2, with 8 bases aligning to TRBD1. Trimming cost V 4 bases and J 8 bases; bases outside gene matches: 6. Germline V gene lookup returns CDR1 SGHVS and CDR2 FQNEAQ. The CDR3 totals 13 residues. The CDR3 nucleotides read TGTGCCAGCAGCTCCCGGACAGGGAACGGCTACACCTTC. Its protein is CASSSRTGNGYTF.

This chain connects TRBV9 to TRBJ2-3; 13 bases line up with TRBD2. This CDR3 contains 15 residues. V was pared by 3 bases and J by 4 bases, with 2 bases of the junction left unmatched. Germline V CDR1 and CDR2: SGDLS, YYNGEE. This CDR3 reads CASSGGLAGADTQYF. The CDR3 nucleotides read TGTGCCAGCAGCGGCGGACTAGCGGGGGCAGATACGCAGTATTTT.

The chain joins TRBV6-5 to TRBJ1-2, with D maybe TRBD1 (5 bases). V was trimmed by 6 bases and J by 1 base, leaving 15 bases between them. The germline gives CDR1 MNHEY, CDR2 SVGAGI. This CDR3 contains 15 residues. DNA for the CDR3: TGTGCCAGCAGACGAGGACATATTGATAACTATGGCTACACCTTC. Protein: CASRRGHIDNYGYTF.

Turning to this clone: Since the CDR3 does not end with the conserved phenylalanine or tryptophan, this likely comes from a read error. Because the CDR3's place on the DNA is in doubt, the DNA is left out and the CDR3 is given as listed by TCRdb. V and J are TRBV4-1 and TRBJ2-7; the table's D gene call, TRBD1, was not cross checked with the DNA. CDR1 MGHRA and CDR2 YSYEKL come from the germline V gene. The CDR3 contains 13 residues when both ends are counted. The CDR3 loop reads CASSQDARRPIFL.

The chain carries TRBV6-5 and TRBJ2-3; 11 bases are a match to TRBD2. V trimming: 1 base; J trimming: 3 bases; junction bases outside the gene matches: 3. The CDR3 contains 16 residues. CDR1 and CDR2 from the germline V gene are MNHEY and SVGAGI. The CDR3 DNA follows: TGTGCCAGCAGTTACTTAGCGGGGGGGCCTACAGATACGCAGTATTTT. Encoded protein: CASSYLAGGPTDTQYF.

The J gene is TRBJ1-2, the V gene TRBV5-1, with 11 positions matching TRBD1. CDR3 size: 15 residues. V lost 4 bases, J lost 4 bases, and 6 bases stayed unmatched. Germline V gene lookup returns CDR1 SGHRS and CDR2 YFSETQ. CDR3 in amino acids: CASSPGQGAGYGYTF. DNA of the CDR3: TGCGCCAGCAGCCCCGGACAGGGGGCTGGCTATGGCTACACCTTC.

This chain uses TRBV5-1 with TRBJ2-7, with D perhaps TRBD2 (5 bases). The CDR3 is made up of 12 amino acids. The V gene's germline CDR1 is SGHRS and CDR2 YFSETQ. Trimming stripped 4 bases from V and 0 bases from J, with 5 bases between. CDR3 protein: CASSGSSYEQYF. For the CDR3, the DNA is TGCGCCAGCAGCGGGAGCTCCTACGAGCAGTACTTC.